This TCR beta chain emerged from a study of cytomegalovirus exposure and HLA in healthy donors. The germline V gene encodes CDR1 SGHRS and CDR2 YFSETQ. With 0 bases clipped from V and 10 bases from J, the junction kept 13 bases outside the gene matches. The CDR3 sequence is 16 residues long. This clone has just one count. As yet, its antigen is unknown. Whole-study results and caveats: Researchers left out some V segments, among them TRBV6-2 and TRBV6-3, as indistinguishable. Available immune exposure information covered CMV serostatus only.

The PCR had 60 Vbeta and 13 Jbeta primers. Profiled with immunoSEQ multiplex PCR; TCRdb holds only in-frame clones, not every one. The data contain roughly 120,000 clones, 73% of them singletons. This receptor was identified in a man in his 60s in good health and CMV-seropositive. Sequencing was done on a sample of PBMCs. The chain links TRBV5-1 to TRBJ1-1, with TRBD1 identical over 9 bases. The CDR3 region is CASSLAVLQGADGAFF. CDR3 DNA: TGCGCCAGCAGCTTGGCCGTCTTACAGGGGGCGGATGGAGCTTTCTTT.